A selection of T cell receptor beta chains follows, all from one sample in a study of PD-L1 blockade in urothelial cancer. This table comes from immunoSEQ multiplex PCR, and its TCRdb copy is limited to in-frame clones, with some not included. The top ten hold 3.7% of the sample, which has roughly 20,000 clones, almost 90% seen once. The sample in question was PBMCs, obtained around atezolizumab (anti-PD-L1) treatment. The receptors were gathered from a man aged 45-65 years with urothelial cancer. CDR3s include the opening cysteine and the closing phenylalanine or tryptophan. A D gene is named only where the DNA matches it firmly. Not every row has a clone size; where given, it reads once, few, many or a size class.

d_call	v_call	clone_size	j_call	cdr3_aa	cdr3_nt
TRBD1	TRBV28	once	TRBJ2-2	CASSSWTGRTGELFF	TGTGCCAGCAGTTCTTGGACAGGGCGGACCGGGGAGCTGTTTTTT
TRBD1	TRBV25-1	-	TRBJ2-7	CASSQDRGPYEQYF	TGTGCCAGCAGCCAAGACAGGGGGCCCTACGAGCAGTACTTC
-	TRBV6-6	-	TRBJ1-1	CASLQGGGTEAFF	TGTGCCAGCCTACAGGGAGGGGGGACTGAAGCTTTCTTT
TRBD1	TRBV7-6	-	TRBJ2-1	CASRTTGGYEQFF	TGTGCCAGCAGGACGACAGGGGGCTATGAGCAGTTCTTC
-	TRBV25-1	-	TRBJ2-5	CASLQWGETQYF	TGTGCCAGCCTCCAATGGGGCGAGACCCAGTACTTC
TRBD1	TRBV11-2	-	TRBJ2-7	CASSSRQGSYEQYF	TGTGCCAGCAGCTCGCGACAGGGTTCCTACGAGCAGTACTTC
-	TRBV4-3	-	TRBJ1-2	CASSQDTAVTWGYTF	TGCGCCAGCAGCCAAGATACCGCGGTTACGTGGGGCTACACCTTC
TRBD1	TRBV29-1	-	TRBJ2-4	CSVDGTGTNIQYF	TGCAGCGTTGATGGGACAGGGACAAACATTCAGTACTTC
TRBD1	TRBV28	-	TRBJ2-7	CASSLGGTGGKYEQYF	TGTGCCAGCAGCTTAGGGGGGACAGGGGGCAAATACGAGCAGTACTTC
-	TRBV14	-	TRBJ2-5	CASSQDIPGQETQYF	TGTGCCAGCAGCCAAGATATTCCGGGACAAGAGACCCAGTACTTC
-	TRBV10-3	-	TRBJ1-1	CAISESGTMNTEAFF	TGTGCCATCAGTGAGTCAGGGACTATGAACACTGAAGCTTTCTTT
-	TRBV7-9	-	TRBJ1-1	CASSLDLGGVPPEAFF	TGTGCCAGCAGCTTAGATTTGGGGGGAGTTCCCCCTGAAGCTTTCTTT
TRBD1	TRBV6-5	-	TRBJ2-7	CASSWGTGVSPYEQYF	TGTGCCAGCAGTTGGGGGACAGGGGTTAGCCCCTACGAGCAGTACTTC
TRBD2	TRBV14	once	TRBJ2-5	CASSQDAGGRETQYF	TGTGCCAGCAGCCAAGACGCGGGAGGAAGGGAGACCCAGTACTTC
-	TRBV30	-	TRBJ1-1	CAWGGREDTEAFF	TGTGCCTGGGGGGGGAGGGAGGACACTGAAGCTTTCTTT
TRBD2	TRBV10-3	-	TRBJ2-5	CAISERTSFQETQYF	TGTGCCATCAGTGAGAGGACTAGTTTCCAAGAGACCCAGTACTTC
TRBD1	TRBV9	few	TRBJ1-5	CASSAGTGRNQPQHF	TGTGCCAGCAGCGCCGGGACAGGTCGCAATCAGCCCCAGCATTTT
-	TRBV7-9	-	TRBJ2-2	CASGNRSGELFF	TGTGCCAGCGGAAACAGGTCCGGGGAGCTGTTTTTT
-	TRBV18	-	TRBJ2-7	CASSPGGYVPEQYF	TGTGCCAGCTCCCCGGGTGGTTACGTTCCAGAGCAGTACTTC
-	TRBV5-4	-	TRBJ2-3	CASSPVLTDTQYF	TGTGCCAGCAGCCCCGTTTTGACAGATACGCAGTATTTT
-	TRBV7-3	-	TRBJ1-3	CASSLGGSGNRLYF	TGTGCCAGCAGCTTAGGGGGCTCTGGAAATCGACTCTATTTT
TRBD2	TRBV9	-	TRBJ2-1	CASSPRTSGSNEQFF	TGTGCCAGCAGCCCACGGACTAGCGGGAGCAATGAGCAGTTCTTC
-	TRBV7-6	-	TRBJ2-7	CASSAAPISYEQYF	TGTGCCAGCAGCGCGGCCCCCATTTCCTACGAGCAGTACTTC
-	TRBV27	-	TRBJ1-2	CATADSYSPNYYGYTF	TGTGCCACCGCGGACAGCTACTCCCCTAATTACTATGGCTACACCTTC
-	TRBV7-9	-	TRBJ1-1	CASSSQIQGNTEAFF	TGTGCCAGCAGCTCACAGATACAAGGGAACACTGAAGCTTTCTTT
-	TRBV30	-	TRBJ2-5	CAWSVLGNGETQYF	TGTGCCTGGAGTGTACTCGGAAACGGGGAGACCCAGTACTTC
-	TRBV27	-	TRBJ2-1	CASSLSPASLNEQFF	TGTGCCAGCAGTTTATCCCCCGCTAGCCTTAATGAGCAGTTCTTC
-	TRBV6-6	-	TRBJ1-2	CASRHRDGYTF	TGTGCCAGCAGGCATCGCGATGGCTACACCTTC
TRBD2	TRBV5-1	-	TRBJ2-7	CASSGGGSSYEQYF	TGCGCCAGCAGCGGCGGGGGGTCTTCCTACGAGCAGTACTTC
TRBD2	TRBV6-5	-	TRBJ2-1	CASSGPGLAGVEQFF	TGTGCCAGCAGTGGACCCGGACTAGCGGGAGTTGAGCAGTTCTTC
TRBD2	TRBV4-1	-	TRBJ2-1	CASSQGTSGGSYNEQFF	TGCGCCAGCAGCCAGGGGACTAGCGGAGGCTCCTACAATGAGCAGTTCTTC
-	TRBV6-4	-	TRBJ1-5	CASSDVCRQGNQPQHF	TGTGCCAGCAGTGACGTTTGTCGGCAGGGTAATCAGCCCCAGCATTTT
-	TRBV4-2	-	TRBJ1-1	CASSQATGTEAFF	TGTGCCAGCAGCCAAGCCACAGGGACTGAAGCTTTCTTT
-	TRBV27	-	TRBJ1-6	CASSFNNSPLHF	TGTGCCAGCAGTTTCAATAATTCACCCCTCCACTTT
-	TRBV7-6	-	TRBJ2-2	CASSDRTGPTGELFF	TGTGCCAGCAGCGACCGGACTGGCCCTACCGGGGAGCTGTTTTTT
-	TRBV10-3	medium-sized	TRBJ2-7	CAISEPTPRWWYF	TGTGCCATCAGTGAACCGACTCCAAGGTGGTGGTACTTC
-	TRBV6-1	-	TRBJ1-5	CASSEAPGFQPQHF	TGTGCCAGCAGTGAAGCGCCGGGGTTTCAGCCCCAGCATTTT
TRBD1	TRBV7-3	-	TRBJ2-5	CASSPGQEETQYF	TGTGCCAGCAGCCCGGGACAGGAAGAGACCCAGTACTTC
TRBD2	TRBV5-4	-	TRBJ2-5	CASSPGLAQETQYF	TGTGCCAGCAGCCCTGGACTAGCACAAGAGACCCAGTACTTC
-	TRBV21-1	-	TRBJ1-6	CASSFNGEVHNSPLHF	TGTGCCAGCAGCTTCAACGGGGAGGTCCATAATTCACCCCTCCACTTT
-	TRBV7-2	-	TRBJ2-7	CASRVGGGGSYEQYF	TGTGCCAGCAGAGTCGGGGGAGGGGGTTCCTACGAGCAGTACTTC
-	TRBV9	-	TRBJ1-6	CASSERHNNSPLHF	TGTGCCAGCAGCGAAAGACATAATAATTCACCCCTCCACTTT
-	TRBV7-9	once	TRBJ1-2	CASSSRQQQNYGYTF	TGTGCCAGCAGCTCTAGACAGCAACAAAACTATGGCTACACCTTC
TRBD1	TRBV28	-	TRBJ2-1	CASSRPGQGWDEQFF	TGTGCCAGCTCCCGTCCGGGACAGGGGTGGGATGAGCAGTTCTTC
-	TRBV10-3	-	TRBJ2-1	CAISVRRGAMDEQFF	TGTGCCATCAGTGTTCGCCGGGGGGCCATGGATGAGCAGTTCTTC
-	TRBV6-5	-	TRBJ1-2	CASSYSIGVTYGYTF	TGTGCCAGCAGTTACTCGATAGGGGTGACCTATGGCTACACCTTC
-	TRBV25-1	few	TRBJ1-1	CASLSQGHSRPEAFF	TGTGCCAGCTTATCACAGGGTCACTCTCGGCCTGAAGCTTTCTTT
TRBD2	TRBV9	few	TRBJ2-5	CASSGPGTSRYF	TGTGCCAGCAGCGGACCCGGGACTAGCCGGTACTTC
-	TRBV10-1	-	TRBJ1-6	CASNTGNSPLHF	TGCGCCAGCAACACAGGGAATTCACCCCTCCACTTT
-	TRBV4-1	-	TRBJ2-7	CASSQDLLLKPYEQYF	TGCGCCAGCAGCCAAGATCTACTTTTGAAACCCTACGAGCAGTACTTC
TRBD2	TRBV20-1	-	TRBJ2-1	CSSGLDNEQFF	TGCAGTTCGGGACTAGACAATGAGCAGTTCTTC
TRBD1	TRBV7-2	-	TRBJ2-3	CASTPTGPLPDTQYF	TGTGCCAGCACCCCGACAGGGCCCCTCCCGGATACGCAGTATTTT
TRBD2	TRBV5-4	-	TRBJ2-3	CASSFGGTFLRTSTDTQYF	TGTGCCAGCAGCTTCGGGGGGACTTTTCTTAGAACTAGCACAGATACGCAGTATTTT
-	TRBV19	-	TRBJ1-5	CASSIGAGGSNQPQHF	TGTGCCAGTAGTATAGGGGCCGGGGGGAGCAATCAGCCCCAGCATTTT